This T cell receptor beta chain originates from a study of T cell responses to AZD1222 COVID-19 vaccine. To note about this clone: Its specificity is unknown.

Only in-frame clones appear in the TCRdb table, and some are missing; sequencing was by immunoSEQ multiplex PCR. The table lists around 160,000 clones, 90% to 95% of them singletons. This CDR3 spans 13 amino acids. V dropped 6 bases and J dropped 2 bases, with 8 bases sitting between them. Germline V CDR1 and CDR2: SNHLY, FYNNEI. General study points: Sampled repertoires all dated from after the peak T cell response. In a largely white British group with more females than males, clonal diversity was possibly underestimated. Seropositive at baseline were only a handful of AZD1222 recipients.

This clonotype was sampled from an adult who received the AZD1222 COVID-19 vaccine. This material consisted of peripheral blood, taken 28 days after the second AZD1222 dose. The chain couples TRBV2 to TRBJ1-3, with D possibly being TRBD1 (5 bases). DNA for the CDR3: TGTGCCAGCAGGCCAGGGACTGGAAACACCATATATTTT. Amino acids: CASRPGTGNTIYF.